The following is a T cell receptor (beta chain) sequence with its context. The data belong to a study of cytomegalovirus exposure and HLA in healthy donors. In germline, CDR1 is SNHLY, CDR2 FYNNEI. The CDR3 has 16 residues. The V and J ends lost 3 bases and 6 bases respectively, with 15 bases between them. The PCR used 60 Vbeta and 13 Jbeta primers. Repertoires were generated with immunoSEQ multiplex PCR, while TCRdb's copy carries only in-frame clones and drops some. The sample consists of 100,000 or so clones, around 75% of them appearing once. The sequence was obtained from a man between 25 and 39 years old in good health and CMV-seronegative. The J gene is TRBJ1-6, the V gene TRBV2; weak D call: TRBD1 (6 bases). Sequenced input: PBMCs. CDR3 protein: CASSEAGDPFNSPLHF. The CDR3 DNA sequence: TGTGCCAGCAGTGAGGCAGGGGACCCCTTTAATTCACCCCTCCACTTT.